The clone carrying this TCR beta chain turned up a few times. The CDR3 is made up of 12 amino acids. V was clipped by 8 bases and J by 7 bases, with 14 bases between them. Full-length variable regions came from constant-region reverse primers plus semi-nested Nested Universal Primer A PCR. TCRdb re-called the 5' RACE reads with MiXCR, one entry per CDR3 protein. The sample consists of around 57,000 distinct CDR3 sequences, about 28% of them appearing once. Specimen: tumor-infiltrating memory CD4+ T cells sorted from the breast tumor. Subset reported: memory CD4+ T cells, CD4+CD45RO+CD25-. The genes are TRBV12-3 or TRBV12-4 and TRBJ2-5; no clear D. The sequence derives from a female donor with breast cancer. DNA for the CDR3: TGTGCCAGCGGCGAACGGTCGTCGACCCAGTACTTC. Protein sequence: CASGERSSTQYF.